One sample yielded the 26 T cell receptor beta chains listed below, sequenced in a study of identical twins. A single record per CDR3 protein comes from TCRdb applying MiXCR to the 5' RACE reads. The data show 1,800,000 or so distinct CDR3 sequences, about 31% seen once. Material: cord blood. The receptors derive from a newborn girl in good health.

J is TRBJ2-1 and V is TRBV11-2; either TRBD1 or TRBD2 may fit D (5 bases each). Trimming stripped 4 bases from V and 6 bases from J, with 16 bases between. The CDR3 runs to 15 residues. The V gene's germline CDR1 is SGHAT and CDR2 FQNNGV. Here the CDR3 DNA reads TGTGCCAGCAGCTCTTCCACTAGTCAGGGCAATGAGCAGTTCTTC. It is translated as CASSSSTSQGNEQFF.

V gene TRBV25-1 combines with J gene TRBJ2-1, with 9 bases lining up with TRBD2. V dropped 2 bases and J dropped 4; count of bases not matched to a gene: 3. Germline V gives CDR1 MGHDK, CDR2 SYGVNS. CDR3 length: 15 amino acids. The CDR3 DNA reads TGTGCCAGCAGTGAAATGAGCGGGGGGTACAATGAGCAGTTCTTC. Amino acids: CASSEMSGGYNEQFF.

The V and J genes are TRBV20-1 and TRBJ2-7; D perhaps matches TRBD1 (5 bases). V dropped 6 bases and J dropped 7 bases, with 19 bases sitting between them. This CDR3 has 13 residues. In germline, CDR1 is DFQATT, CDR2 SNEGSKA (reference sequence). Here the CDR3 reads CSAPDNSPNEQYF. In DNA form, the CDR3 reads TGCAGTGCCCCGGACAATTCCCCCAATGAGCAGTACTTC.

The rearrangement uses TRBV28 and TRBJ2-1; D is perhaps TRBD1 or TRBD2 (5 bases each). The V and J ends lost 3 bases and 2 bases respectively, with 11 bases between them. This CDR3 comprises 15 residues. Germline V gives CDR1 MDHEN, CDR2 SYDVKM. CDR3 amino acids: CASSFGGNTYNEQFF. The CDR3 DNA reads as TGTGCCAGCAGTTTTGGGGGAAACACCTACAATGAGCAGTTCTTC.

A few counts support this clonotype. This sequence joins TRBV27 and TRBJ2-1; 8 positions agree with TRBD2. This CDR3 is 17 amino acids long. V dropped 6 bases and J dropped 7; count of bases not matched to a gene: 17. The germline V gene has CDR1 MNHEY and CDR2 SMNVEV (reference sequence). The CDR3 region has the DNA TGTGCCAGCAGCAACCAAAACCGGGGAGCTAGCGGGAATGAGCAGTTCTTC. Translating it yields CASSNQNRGASGNEQFF.

This clonotype showed up just once. Sequence at one end of the junction differs from germline and may be a read error. The chain uses TRBV24-1 and TRBJ2-1; no reliable D call. Germline V gene data show CDR1 as KGHDR and CDR2 as SFDVKD. The CDR3 has 11 residues. CDR3 DNA sequence: TGTGCCACCGGTGATTTGAATGAGCAGTTCTTC. This sequence encodes CATGDLNEQFF.

The genes are TRBV12-3 or TRBV12-4 and TRBJ2-1; D ambiguous. V lost 7 bases, J lost 3 bases, and 4 bases lay in between. The CDR3 covers 11 residues. The CDR3 region has the DNA TGTGCCAGCACCCGCTACAATGAGCAGTTCTTC. The encoded protein is CASTRYNEQFF.

This clonotype was seen at least ten times. The V gene is TRBV7-9, the J gene TRBJ1-1; no definite D call. The CDR3 extends over 14 amino acids. V dropped 1 base and J dropped 1 base, with 7 bases sitting between them. The germline CDR1 and CDR2 sequences are SEHNR and FQNEAQ (reference sequence). DNA for the CDR3: TGTGCCAGCAGCTTAGTCGCGAGGAACACTGAAGCTTTCTTT. Amino acids: CASSLVARNTEAFF.

On this clonotype itself: This could be a read error, since a much larger clone is one nucleotide away. V and J are TRBV20-1 and TRBJ2-1; TRBD2 is a possible D gene (6 bases). The CDR3 is 13 residues long. Trimming shortened V by 1 base and J by 5 bases, and 9 bases separated the two germline ends. Germline CDR1 is DFQATT and CDR2 is SNEGSKA (reference sequence). The CDR3 spells CSARGLVDNEQFF. The CDR3 DNA reads as TGCAGTGCTAGAGGACTAGTGGACAATGAGCAGTTCTTC.

This clonotype appeared a few times. V is TRBV6-1 and J is TRBJ2-7, with D perhaps matching TRBD2 (5 bases). Germline V gene data show CDR1 as MNHNS and CDR2 as SASEGT. Deletions cut 6 bases from V and 2 bases from J, with 20 bases between. The length of the CDR3 is 16 residues. For the CDR3, the DNA is TGTGCCAGCAGCGACTTCTATCACGGAGGTCCCTACGAGCAGTACTTC. It specifies CASSDFYHGGPYEQYF.

The rearrangement uses TRBV20-1 and TRBJ2-7, with a weak D call TRBD2 (5 bases). The V gene's germline CDR1 is DFQATT and CDR2 SNEGSKA (reference sequence). Trimming pared 6 bases from V and 3 bases from J, leaving 15 bases between. The CDR3 consists of 13 residues. CDR3 sequence (DNA): TGCAGTGCCAATGGACTGGTCGACTACGAGCAGTACTTC. Translated: CSANGLVDYEQYF.

The chain carries TRBV7-2 and TRBJ1-4, with D uncertain. The CDR3 length is 14 residues. The V and J ends lost 5 bases and 8 bases respectively, with 15 bases between them. Germline CDR1 and CDR2: SGHTA and FQGNSA. CDR3 sequence (DNA): TGTGCCAGCAGCGACCCATGGGAAGGCGAAAAACTGTTTTTT. Protein sequence: CASSDPWEGEKLFF.

A few counts support this clonotype. The chain has TRBV28 and TRBJ1-5; D gene ambiguous. Germline assignment: CDR1 MDHEN and CDR2 SYDVKM. The V end lost 5 bases, the J end lost 3 bases, and 14 bases lay between the germline ends. This CDR3 has 15 residues. This CDR3 is CASSPPFPTNQPQHF. The CDR3 region has the DNA TGTGCCAGCAGTCCTCCGTTCCCGACCAATCAGCCCCAGCATTTT.

This clonotype has just a few counts. The J gene is TRBJ1-2, the V gene TRBV29-1, with TRBD1 matching 9 bases. Per the germline V gene, CDR1 is SQVTM and CDR2 is ANQGSEA. V was clipped by 2 bases and J by 6 bases; unmatched bases: 4. The CDR3 consists of 13 residues. The CDR3 protein is CSVEYDRGNGYTF. DNA of the CDR3: TGCAGCGTTGAATACGACAGGGGGAATGGCTACACCTTC.

A word on this clonotype: One base away lies a much larger clone, so this may be a sequencing read error. The genes are TRBV29-1 and TRBJ1-1, with a tentative D call TRBD1 (5 bases). CDR1 is SQVTM, CDR2 ANQGSEA, per germline. V lost 4 bases and J 5 bases, leaving 14 bases between the germline ends. The CDR3 contains 13 residues. The CDR3 reads CSVGRGRITEAFF. DNA for the CDR3: TGCAGCGTTGGCCGGGGCCGGATAACTGAAGCTTTCTTT.

Ten or more counts support this clonotype. The chain employs TRBV6-6 and TRBJ2-3; possibly TRBD1 for D (6 bases). V was shortened by 2 bases and J by 0 bases, with 9 bases between the two germline ends. The germline gives CDR1 MNHNY, CDR2 SVGAGI (reference sequence). The CDR3 contains 15 residues. The CDR3 region has the DNA TGTGCCAGCAGTTACGGCCAGGGGAGCACAGATACGCAGTATTTT. This codes for CASSYGQGSTDTQYF.

V usage is TRBV5-6 and J usage is TRBJ2-7; TRBD2 agrees at 12 bases. Germline V CDR1 and CDR2: SGHDT, YYEEEE. The CDR3 totals 15 residues. After removal of 3 bases from V and 7 bases from J, the junction contained 8 bases not matched to a gene. CDR3 DNA sequence: TGTGCCAGCAGCTCTCCACTAGCGGGAGGCGTGGAGCAGTACTTC. Amino acids: CASSSPLAGGVEQYF.

A few counts support this clonotype. The chain is built from TRBV29-1 and TRBJ1-2; D is possibly TRBD1 (5 bases). Trimming stripped 3 bases from V and 2 bases from J, with 13 bases between. The length of the CDR3 is 14 residues. Germline values: CDR1 SQVTM, CDR2 ANQGSEA. CDR3 residues: CSVDETRGNYGYTF. The CDR3 bases are TGCAGCGTTGACGAGACTAGGGGAAACTATGGCTACACCTTC.

The V and J genes are TRBV28 and TRBJ2-1; the D is unclear. Germline lookup yields CDR1 MDHEN and CDR2 SYDVKM. Between the trimmed V and J ends, which lost 8 bases and 0 bases, there was a span of 17 bases. This CDR3 region has 16 residues. Written as DNA, the CDR3 is TGTGCCAGCCCCCCAACAGCTGTGGGCTCCTACAATGAGCAGTTCTTC. Protein: CASPPTAVGSYNEQFF. The full variable domain, completed using reference TRBV28 and TRBJ2-1, is DVKVTQSSRYLVKRTGEKVFLECVQDMDHENMFWYRQDPGLGLRLIYFSYDVKMKEKGDIPEGYSVSREKKERFSLILESASTNQTSMYLCASPPTAVGSYNEQFFGPGTRLTVL.

A few counts support this clonotype. The chain is built from TRBV20-1 and TRBJ2-3; possibly TRBD2 for D (5 bases). V was shortened by 6 bases and J by 0 bases, with 13 bases between the two germline ends. CDR1 is DFQATT, CDR2 SNEGSKA, per germline (reference sequence). CDR3 length: 14 amino acids. The chain's CDR3 is CSAFDWTSTDTQYF. CDR3 DNA sequence: TGCAGTGCCTTCGACTGGACTAGCACAGATACGCAGTATTTT.

The rearrangement uses TRBV6-5 and TRBJ2-1, with a possible D match to TRBD1 (6 bases). From germline, CDR1 is MNHEY and CDR2 SVGAGI. With 5 bases removed from V and 4 bases from J, the gap between germline ends came to 15 bases. The CDR3 spans 15 residues. The CDR3 loop reads CASSPTGPYYNEQFF. The CDR3 bases are TGTGCCAGCAGTCCGACAGGACCGTATTACAATGAGCAGTTCTTC.

The V call is TRBV7-2, the J call TRBJ2-3; D is uncertain. CDR3 size: 13 residues. Germline V CDR1 and CDR2: SGHTA, FQGNSA. V lost 4 bases, J lost 8 bases, and 13 bases lay in between. In DNA form, the CDR3 reads TGTGCCAGCAGCTCCCCGGCAGTCTCTACGCAGTATTTT. Translating it yields CASSSPAVSTQYF.

This clonotype was observed a handful of times. The genes are TRBV5-1 and TRBJ2-1, with TRBD1 identical over 7 bases. After removal of 3 bases from V and 0 bases from J, the junction contained 9 bases not matched to a gene. This CDR3 has 17 amino acids. Germline-derived CDR1 and CDR2 are SGHRS and YFSETQ. The CDR3 DNA reads as TGCGCCAGCAGCTACAACCCGACAGGGAGCTCCTACAATGAGCAGTTCTTC. It codes for CASSYNPTGSSYNEQFF. Filled out from reference TRBV5-1 and TRBJ2-1, the complete variable domain reads KAGVTQTPRYLIKTRGQQVTLSCSPISGHRSVSWYQQTPGQGLQFLFEYFSETQRNKGNFPGRFSGRQFSNSRSEMNVSTLELGDSALYLCASSYNPTGSSYNEQFFGPGTRLTVL.

This clonotype was counted ten times or more. The genes are TRBV5-1 and TRBJ2-1; D is undetermined. The CDR3 loop spans 14 amino acids. CDR1 is SGHRS and CDR2 is YFSETQ in the germline V gene. The V end was cut by 0 bases, the J end by 4 bases, with 8 bases between. The CDR3 sequence is CASSLAGYYNEQFF. The CDR3 DNA is TGCGCCAGCAGCTTGGCCGGGTATTACAATGAGCAGTTCTTC. Full variable domain (remainder filled in from reference TRBV5-1 and TRBJ2-1): KAGVTQTPRYLIKTRGQQVTLSCSPISGHRSVSWYQQTPGQGLQFLFEYFSETQRNKGNFPGRFSGRQFSNSRSEMNVSTLELGDSALYLCASSLAGYYNEQFFGPGTRLTVL.

The rearrangement joins TRBV25-1 to TRBJ2-3; 8 bases map to TRBD1. The CDR3 has 13 amino acids. The germline CDR1 and CDR2 sequences are MGHDK and SYGVNS. The V and J ends lost 4 bases and 5 bases, in that order; junction bases with no gene match: 2. The CDR3 nucleotides read TGTGCCAGCAGTGCAGGGGGCGTAGATACGCAGTATTTT. It codes for CASSAGGVDTQYF.

This clonotype was seen a handful of times. The V and J genes are TRBV4-2 and TRBJ1-1; 10 bases match TRBD1. CDR1 is LGHNA, CDR2 YNFKEQ, per germline. Trimming cost V 1 base and J 2 bases; bases outside gene matches: 1. The CDR3 spans 15 residues. CDR3 bases: TGTGCCAGCAGCCAAGGGGACAGGGGCAACACTGAAGCTTTCTTT. This sequence encodes CASSQGDRGNTEAFF.